The clone carrying this T cell receptor (beta chain) was observed at least ten times. The record originates from a study of early T cells in non-severe SARS-CoV-2 infection. Unique molecular identifiers were added to individual cDNA molecules. TCRdb re-called the 5' RACE reads through MiXCR, storing one row per CDR3 protein. The sample lists about 46,000 distinct CDR3 sequences; 5.4% were seen once. Germline V gives CDR1 SGHRS, CDR2 YFSETQ. The CDR3 sequence is 12 residues long. Trimming left V 0 bases short and J 11 bases short, with 11 bases between. The origin of this receptor is an adult who was a healthcare worker with PCR-confirmed SARS-CoV-2 infection or an uninfected control (not recorded which). The rearrangement links TRBV5-1 to TRBJ1-1, with D perhaps matching TRBD1 (6 bases). The sequences come from whole blood, collected at baseline. The CDR3 region has the DNA TGCGCCAGCAGCTTGGCGGGGGGGCGCGCTTTCTTT. Encoded protein: CASSLAGGRAFF.